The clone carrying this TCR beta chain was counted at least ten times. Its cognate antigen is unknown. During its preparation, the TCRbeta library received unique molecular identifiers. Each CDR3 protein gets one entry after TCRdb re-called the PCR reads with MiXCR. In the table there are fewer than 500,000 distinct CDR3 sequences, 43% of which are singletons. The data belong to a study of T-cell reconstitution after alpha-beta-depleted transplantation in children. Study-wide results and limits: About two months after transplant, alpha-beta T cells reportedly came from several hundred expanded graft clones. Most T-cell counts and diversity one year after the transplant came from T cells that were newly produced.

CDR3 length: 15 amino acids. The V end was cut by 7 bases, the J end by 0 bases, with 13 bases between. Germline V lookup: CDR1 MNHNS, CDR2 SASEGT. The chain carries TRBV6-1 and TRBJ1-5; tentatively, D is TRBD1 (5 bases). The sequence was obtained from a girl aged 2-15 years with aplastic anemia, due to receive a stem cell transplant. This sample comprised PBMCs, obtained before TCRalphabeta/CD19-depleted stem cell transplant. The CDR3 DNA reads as TGTGCCAGCAAGGTAGACAGCAATAGCAATCAGCCCCAGCATTTT. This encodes CASKVDSNSNQPQHF.